Following are 3 T cell receptor beta chains from one sample sequenced in a study of CD8 T cells in ankylosing spondylitis. Findings of the study overall: In ankylosing spondylitis blood, a motif of eight highly homologous TCR beta variants appeared characteristic.

These receptors lack a known antigen. TCRdb processed the 5' RACE reads anew with MiXCR; each CDR3 protein has one entry. Of over 450,000 distinct CDR3 sequences in the sample, 9.5% to 15% were seen once. The sample comprised blood, either unsorted or a sorted T cell fraction (not recorded which). The receptors here all came from a male donor with ankylosing spondylitis.

The J gene is TRBJ1-5, the V gene TRBV15; D is unclear. Germline CDR1 LNHNV, CDR2 YYDKDF (reference sequence). This CDR3 region has 18 residues. V lost 3 bases to trimming and J lost 2 bases, with 20 bases between them. CDR3 residues: CATSRPDKVFSGNQPQHF. The CDR3 bases are TGTGCCACCAGCAGGCCAGACAAAGTATTTTCAGGCAATCAGCCCCAGCATTTT.

This clonotype was seen only a few times. The gene calls are TRBV30 and TRBJ1-2, with 9 bases lining up with TRBD1. The CDR3 totals 17 residues. V dropped 1 base and J dropped 0; count of bases not matched to a gene: 9. In germline, CDR1 is GTSNPN, CDR2 SVGIG (reference sequence). CDR3 protein: CAWSAMTGGTANYGYTF. For the CDR3, the DNA is TGTGCCTGGAGTGCTATGACAGGGGGGACAGCTAACTATGGCTACACCTTC.

This clonotype was seen many times. The V gene is TRBV5-1, the J gene TRBJ1-2; D gene unclear. The CDR3 contains 15 residues. Trimming took off 5 bases at V and 2 bases at J, with 16 bases between the two ends. Germline CDR1 SGHRS, CDR2 YFSETQ. In DNA form, the CDR3 reads TGCGCCAGCAGTCTGTTTGCCGGGTCCAACTATGGCTACACCTTC. Its protein product is CASSLFAGSNYGYTF.